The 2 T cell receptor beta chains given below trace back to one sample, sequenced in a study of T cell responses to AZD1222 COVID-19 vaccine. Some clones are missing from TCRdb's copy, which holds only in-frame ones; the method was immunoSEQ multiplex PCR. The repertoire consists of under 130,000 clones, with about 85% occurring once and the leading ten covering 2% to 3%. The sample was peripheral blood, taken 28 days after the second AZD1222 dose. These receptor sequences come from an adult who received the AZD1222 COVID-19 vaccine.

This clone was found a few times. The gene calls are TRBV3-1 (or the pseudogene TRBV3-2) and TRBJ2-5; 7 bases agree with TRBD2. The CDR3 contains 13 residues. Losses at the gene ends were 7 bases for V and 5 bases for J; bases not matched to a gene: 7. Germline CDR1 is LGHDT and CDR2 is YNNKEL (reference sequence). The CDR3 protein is CASKLRERETQYF. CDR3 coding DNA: TGTGCCAGCAAATTGCGGGAGAGGGAGACCCAGTACTTC.

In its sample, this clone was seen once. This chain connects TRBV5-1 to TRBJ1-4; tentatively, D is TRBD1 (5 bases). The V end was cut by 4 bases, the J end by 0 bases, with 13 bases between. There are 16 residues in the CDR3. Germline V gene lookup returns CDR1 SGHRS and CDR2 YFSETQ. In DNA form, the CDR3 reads TGCGCCAGCAGCCAGGGACGCAGTGCAACTAATGAAAAACTGTTTTTT. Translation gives CASSQGRSATNEKLFF.